This entry lists 9 T cell receptor beta chains sequenced from one sample in a study of shared clonotypes between healthy human individuals. TCRdb's copy holds only in-frame clones and misses some; the assay was immunoSEQ multiplex PCR. The sample holds 2 million to 2.5 million clones, 90% to 96% seen once. Material: naive CD4+ T cells sorted from blood. Documented subset: CD45RA+ positively selected. Every receptor here comes from a man in his late teens or twenties in good health.

The chain carries TRBV7-9 and TRBJ2-6, with 7 bases that match TRBD1. The CDR3 has 18 residues. Germline V CDR1 and CDR2: SEHNR, FQNEAQ (reference sequence). V lost 5 bases, J lost 2 bases, and 12 bases stayed unmatched. This CDR3 reads CASSPRQGLQTGANVLTF. CDR3 coding DNA: TGTGCCAGCAGCCCCCGACAGGGATTGCAAACTGGGGCCAACGTCCTGACTTTC.

V gene TRBV5-4 combines with J gene TRBJ2-5; the D gene is possibly TRBD1 (5 bases). Per the germline V gene, CDR1 is SGHNT and CDR2 is YYREEE (reference sequence). V lost 0 bases and J 3 bases, leaving 12 bases between the germline ends. CDR3 length: 15 residues. In DNA form, the CDR3 reads TGTGCCAGCAGCTTGGAGGGGCCGATTGAAGAGACCCAGTACTTC. Translated: CASSLEGPIEETQYF.

The chain carries TRBV28 and TRBJ1-6, with 9 bases fitting TRBD1. V was pared by 6 bases and J by 9 bases, with 9 bases of the junction left unmatched. The germline V gene encodes CDR1 MDHEN and CDR2 SYDVKM. The CDR3 length is 15 residues. The CDR3, as DNA: TGTGCCAGCAGCCCGACAGGGGGAATGGTTTCACCCCTCCACTTT. Amino acids: CASSPTGGMVSPLHF. Complete variable domain (other parts from reference TRBV28 and TRBJ1-6): DVKVTQSSRYLVKRTGEKVFLECVQDMDHENMFWYRQDPGLGLRLIYFSYDVKMKEKGDIPEGYSVSREKKERFSLILESASTNQTSMYLCASSPTGGMVSPLHFGNGTRLTVT.

This clone has just one count. V is TRBV25-1 and J is TRBJ1-6; D is ambiguous. The CDR3 length is 15 residues. V was cut by 4 bases and J by 4 bases, with 11 bases left in between. Germline V gene sequence: CDR1 MGHDK, CDR2 SYGVNS. The chain's CDR3 is CASSAETGYNSPLHF. Written as DNA, the CDR3 is TGTGCCAGCAGTGCGGAGACGGGGTATAATTCACCCCTCCACTTT.

This chain joins TRBV27 and TRBJ2-5, with 10 bases that match TRBD2. This CDR3 contains 13 residues. V gave up 5 bases and J gave up 10 bases; unmatched junction bases: 7. Germline V lookup: CDR1 MNHEY, CDR2 SMNVEV (reference sequence). The CDR3 sequence is CASSMLAGVFQYF. Here the CDR3 DNA reads TGTGCCAGCAGTATGCTAGCGGGGGTTTTCCAGTACTTC.

The chain has TRBV5-4 and TRBJ1-2; 7 nucleotides line up with TRBD1. V was pared by 3 bases and J by 3 bases, with 8 bases of the junction left unmatched. The length of the CDR3 is 15 residues. CDR1 and CDR2 (germline): SGHNT, YYREEE (reference sequence). The chain's CDR3 is CASSSTGTVDYGYTF. Written as DNA, the CDR3 is TGTGCCAGCAGCTCAACCGGGACAGTTGACTATGGCTACACCTTC.

The V call is TRBV2, the J call TRBJ2-2; 9 nucleotides match TRBD1. With 1 base clipped from V and 2 bases from J, the junction kept 5 bases outside the gene matches. This CDR3 comprises 17 residues. The V gene's germline CDR1 is SNHLY and CDR2 FYNNEI. This CDR3 is CASSEGTGALNTGELFF. CDR3 nucleotide sequence: TGTGCCAGCAGTGAAGGGACAGGGGCCCTTAACACCGGGGAGCTGTTTTTT.

This clone came up once. The same CDR3 is also encoded by other DNA sequences in this sample. The chain combines TRBV18 with TRBJ1-1, with D possibly TRBD1 on 5 matching bases. This CDR3 contains 14 residues. V was shortened by 3 bases and J by 0 bases, with 8 bases between the two germline ends. Germline CDR1 reads KGHSH; CDR2 reads LQKENI. CDR3 in amino acids: CASSPRDLNTEAFF. The CDR3 region has the DNA TGTGCCAGCTCACCCAGGGACCTGAACACTGAAGCTTTCTTT.

Comment on this clone: The junction and the germline gene differ at one end; a read error may be behind it. The chain joins TRBV10-3 to TRBJ1-5; no definite D call. This CDR3 spans 13 amino acids. Germline CDR1 ENHRY, CDR2 SYGVKD. The CDR3 sequence is CAIGDFSNQPQHF. The DNA of the CDR3 is TGTGCCATCGGTGACTTTAGCAATCAGCCCCAGCATTTT.